The sequence of this T cell receptor beta chain was determined in a study of blood T cell repertoires in COVID-19 (dated by TCRdb to about 2020). Concerning the study at large: The collaborator samples originated in the United States, Italy and Spain and spanned the acute and convalescent phases of COVID-19. The prospective study material was composed of cDNA or gDNA derived from T cells, B-cell-depleted T cells, or PBMCs. Deeply sampled blood TCRbeta repertoires from subjects exposed to, actively infected with, or recovered from COVID-19 were included in the dataset. A freely available public database, intended as a resource for researchers studying the immune response to SARS-CoV-2, is where the repertoires were released. Samples came from the ongoing ImmuneRACE study (first 160 participants) plus 1,254 subjects from 6 global collaborators. Sample metadata almost always included a de-identified subject ID, COVID-19 status, age in years and sex. HLA class I and class II types, where available, came from metadata supplied by the sample provider rather than from assay-based typing.

The immunoSEQ Assay, a bias-controlled multiplex PCR, was used to amplify TCRbeta CDR3 regions from genomic DNA. Processing in the source paper ran as follows. The number of nucleated cells in each sample was estimated by amplification of reference gene primers within the assay. Sequence reads were collapsed and filtered to measure the absolute abundance of every unique TCRbeta CDR3 rearrangement. For each sample, productive Simpson clonality was calculated by taking the square root of Simpson's diversity index across productive rearrangements. Held by TCRdb, this immuneACCESS table contains in-frame sequences only and omits some clones. Under half of the omission traces to an unresolved V gene where checked; the cause of the rest is unknown. The V and J calls and the clone size are those of that table, but D and trimming were determined from the DNA. The sample includes roughly 160,000 clones, with more than 65% observed a single time. The ten largest clonotypes hold 10% to 13% of the sample.

Overall study outcomes, separate from this receptor: Clinical and demographic metadata were provided uncurated, with the amount varying by source and participant.

The collaborating institutions used their own protocols to collect whole blood in K2EDTA tubes. For TCRbeta analysis, collaborators shipped samples in one of three forms: frozen whole blood, isolated PBMCs, or DNA extracted from either of those sample types. The CDR3 runs 15 residues from the cysteine to the phenylalanine. Only the CDR3 DNA stays, 45 bases, in frame from base 1. Deletion took 0 bases off V and 5 bases off J, with a span of 9 bases between the germline ends. CDR1 and CDR2 are drawn from the germline V gene: SGHDT, YYEEEE. Concerning this clone: What this receptor recognizes is not known. Base qualities were left out, and no much larger clone turns up one base away.

This receptor chain uses TRBV5-6 and TRBJ1-6; TRBD1 is a possible D gene, resting on 6 matching bases. Input material: peripheral blood. This TCR was recovered from a woman over 75 with active or convalescent COVID-19. The DNA sequence is given as TGTGCCAGCAGCTTGGGACAGGTTAATAATTCACCCCTCCACTTT. The encoded protein is CASSLGQVNNSPLHF.